This TCR beta chain originates from a study of blood T cell repertoires in COVID-19. Study at large: The analysed material was cDNA or gDNA that came from T cells, B-cell-depleted T cells, or PBMCs.

Study processing details: Cell counts per sample came from amplifying reference gene primers. The method was immunoSEQ multiplex PCR; TCRdb's version includes in-frame clones alone and lacks a portion of them. That table furnishes V, J and clone size, whereas the DNA furnished D and trimming. The repertoire holds under 75,000 clones, approximately 89% seen once, with roughly 2.4% in the top ten. V lost 6 bases, J lost 4 bases, and 11 bases stayed unmatched. Germline lookup yields CDR1 SGHTA and CDR2 FQGTGA. CDR3 length: 16 amino acids. Only one count was recorded for this clone. The sample taken for sequencing was peripheral blood. The chain couples TRBV7-3 to TRBJ2-3, with 9 bases identical to TRBD1. This receptor was taken from a human donor in a cohort sampled during active COVID-19. CDR3: CASSPAPRDRADTQYF. CDR3 bases: TGTGCCAGCAGTCCAGCCCCCCGGGACAGGGCAGATACGCAGTATTTT.